These 2 T cell receptor beta chains share one sample of origin, sequenced in a study of CD8 T cells in Susac syndrome. Reverse transcription used roughly 0.45 to 1 ug RNA and random hexamers. One entry per CDR3 protein, called by TCRdb with MiXCR from the immunoSEQ multiplex PCR reads. Among under 95,000 distinct CDR3 sequences listed, roughly 94% were seen once. The sequenced sample consisted of CD8+ T cells from PBMCs. These receptors originate from a human donor with Susac syndrome.

The V gene is TRBV20-1, the J gene TRBJ2-1; possible D gene TRBD2, 5 bases. Germline values: CDR1 DFQATT, CDR2 SNEGSKA (reference sequence). The CDR3 is 13 amino acids. CDR3 coding DNA: TGCATGGCCCGAGGGCTAACCTACAATGAGCAGTTCTTC. Translated, it gives CMARGLTYNEQFF.

The J gene is TRBJ2-3, the V gene TRBV24-1; no clear D. The germline gives CDR1 KGHDR, CDR2 SFDVKD. CDR3 size: 13 residues. With 2 bases removed from V and 1 base from J, the gap between germline ends came to 3 bases. For the CDR3, the DNA is TGTGCCACCAGTGATTCTGGCACAGATACGCAGTATTTT. It is translated as CATSDSGTDTQYF.